The 4 T cell receptor beta chains presented below share a single source sample, sequenced in a study of beta chain features in type 1 diabetes. Reverse transcribing all isolated RNA meant expressed TCRB transcripts were sequenced. The data were produced by immunoSEQ multiplex PCR, yet TCRdb's version contains in-frame clones alone and is incomplete. Among approximately 200,000 clones, over 9.5% were seen once, and the ten largest hold around 0.037%. Specimen: naive CD4+ T cells from blood. These receptors came from a young woman in good health.

The chain has TRBV9 and TRBJ2-3; the match to TRBD1 covers 9 bases. The CDR3 covers 14 residues. J gave up 6 bases and V 4 bases, and 6 bases lay outside the gene matches. Germline values: CDR1 SGDLS, CDR2 YYNGEE. The CDR3 sequence is CASSTRTGADTQYF. In nucleotides, the CDR3 is TGTGCCAGCAGCACCCGGACAGGGGCGGATACGCAGTATTTT.

This clone was seen more than once but under ten times. The V call is TRBV5-5, the J call TRBJ2-1, with TRBD2 as a possible D gene (6 bases). Germline values: CDR1 SGHKS, CDR2 YYEKEE (reference sequence). This CDR3 is 15 amino acids long. Trimming pared 3 bases from V and 9 bases from J, leaving 19 bases between. The CDR3 DNA sequence: TGTGCCAGCAGCTCGGCGGGGTCCCCCGGCATTGAGCAGTTCTTC. It is translated as CASSSAGSPGIEQFF.

This clone was counted a few times. The V and J genes are TRBV5-1 and TRBJ2-3; 13 bases align to TRBD2. The CDR3 length is 18 residues. CDR1 and CDR2 from the germline V gene are SGHRS and YFSETQ. V lost 3 bases, J lost 0 bases, and 7 bases stayed unmatched. CDR3 sequence: CASSSGLAGITSTDTQYF. The CDR3 DNA sequence: TGCGCCAGCAGCTCGGGACTAGCGGGGATCACTAGCACAGATACGCAGTATTTT.

This clone was seen only a few times. The chain has TRBV10-1 and TRBJ2-3; D not resolved. Germline lookup yields CDR1 WNHNN and CDR2 SYGVQD (reference sequence). This CDR3 spans 14 amino acids. V lost 4 bases and J lost 4, with 12 bases in between. The CDR3: CASSVNSGADTQYF. The CDR3 DNA sequence: TGCGCCAGCAGTGTAAATAGTGGTGCAGATACGCAGTATTTT.